This T cell receptor (beta chain) was obtained from a study of T cell repertoires in cytomegalovirus infection. Study-level information: Selected CMV epitopes included recently identified HLA-C-restricted ones as well as well-studied HLA-B-restricted ones. Regarding the study as a whole: Dominating the ex vivo response were TCR beta clonotypes that were CMV-specific and HLA-C-restricted.

Concerning this clonotype: Its specificity is not known.

Each CDR3 protein is one row after TCRdb ran MiXCR on the reads. The sample lists some 480,000 distinct CDR3 sequences, 25% to 35% occurring once. CDR1 is SGHDT and CDR2 is YYEEEE in the germline V gene. Between the trimmed V and J ends, which lost 0 bases and 1 base, there was a span of 22 bases. There are 19 residues in the CDR3. The sequence was obtained from a human donor in good health (CMV status not recorded). Some clones in this sample may be carry-over from other donors' samples. Sample: cultured PBMCs, taken from culture after CMV antigen stimulation. The chain employs TRBV5-6 and TRBJ2-5; no firm D call. The CDR3 sequence is CASSLVILVSAQSQETQYF. CDR3 DNA sequence: TGTGCCAGCAGCTTGGTAATATTAGTATCCGCCCAATCCCAAGAGACCCAGTACTTC.